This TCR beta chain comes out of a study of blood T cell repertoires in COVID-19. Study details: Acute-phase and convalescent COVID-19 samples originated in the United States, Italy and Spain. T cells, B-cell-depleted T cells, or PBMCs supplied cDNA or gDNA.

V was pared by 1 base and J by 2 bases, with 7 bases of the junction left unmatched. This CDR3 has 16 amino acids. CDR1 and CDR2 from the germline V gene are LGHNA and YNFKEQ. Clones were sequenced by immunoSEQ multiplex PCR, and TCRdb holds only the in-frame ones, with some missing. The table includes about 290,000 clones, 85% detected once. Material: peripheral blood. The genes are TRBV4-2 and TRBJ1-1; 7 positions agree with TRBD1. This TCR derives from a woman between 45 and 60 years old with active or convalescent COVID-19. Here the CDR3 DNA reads TGTGCCAGCAGCCAAGGGACAGGTCCTCGCAACACTGAAGCTTTCTTT. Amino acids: CASSQGTGPRNTEAFF.